The next 23 T cell receptor beta chains were all read from a single sample in a study of cytomegalovirus exposure and HLA in healthy donors. PCR involved 60 Vbeta and 13 Jbeta primers. Only in-frame clones appear in the TCRdb table, and some are missing; sequencing was by immunoSEQ multiplex PCR. The sample has some 90,000 clones, about 74% seen once. What was sequenced was PBMCs. The receptors derive from a man aged 35-49 years in good health and CMV-seronegative.

The chain employs TRBV7-2 and TRBJ2-5; no firm D call. Germline CDR1 reads SGHTA; CDR2 reads FQGNSA. Between the trimmed V and J ends, which lost 3 bases and 5 bases, there was a span of 4 bases. The CDR3 length is 11 residues. In DNA form, the CDR3 reads TGTGCCAGCAGCTTTCGGGAGACCCAGTACTTC. Translating it yields CASSFRETQYF.

V and J are TRBV19 and TRBJ2-7, with 8 bases aligning to TRBD1. The CDR3 spans 17 residues. Trimming cost V 1 base and J 5 bases; bases outside gene matches: 13. Germline CDR1 is LNHDA and CDR2 is SQIVND (reference sequence). The CDR3 DNA follows: TGTGCCAGTAGTATAGGGTGGACAGGGAAGGGGTACGACGAGCAGTACTTC. It is translated as CASSIGWTGKGYDEQYF.

This clone has a handful of counts. V is TRBV4-3 and J is TRBJ2-3, with D perhaps matching TRBD2 (6 bases). The CDR3 contains 16 residues. The V gene lost 4 bases and the J gene lost 4 bases, with 18 bases spanning the gap. CDR1 and CDR2 (germline): LGHNA, YSLEER. The CDR3 coding sequence is TGCGCCAGCAGCCTCAATCCTCCGGGGGAGGCAGATACGCAGTATTTT. This codes for CASSLNPPGEADTQYF.

The chain combines TRBV7-2 with TRBJ2-2; 7 nucleotides line up with TRBD1. Looked up from germline, CDR1 is SGHTA and CDR2 is FQGNSA. This CDR3 comprises 15 residues. V shed 5 bases and J 2 bases; nucleotides not matched to a gene: 5. The CDR3 spells CASSRDSKNTGELFF. CDR3 nucleotide sequence: TGTGCCAGCAGCCGGGACAGTAAAAACACCGGGGAGCTGTTTTTT.

The CDR3 spells CASSQTPTGNEKLFF. The DNA of the CDR3 is TGTGCCAGCAGCCAGACACCGACGGGGAATGAAAAACTGTTTTTT. The V call is TRBV11-1, the J call TRBJ1-4; no reliable D call. Trimming stripped 5 bases from V and 5 bases from J, with 15 bases between. The germline gives CDR1 SGHAT, CDR2 FQDESV (reference sequence). The CDR3 has 15 residues.

This chain joins TRBV5-1 and TRBJ1-6; unclear D gene. The V and J ends lost 5 bases and 0 bases respectively, with 12 bases between them. The germline CDR1 and CDR2 sequences are SGHRS and YFSETQ. This CDR3 spans 16 amino acids. The CDR3 loop reads CASSSEQSSYNSPLHF. The DNA of the CDR3 is TGCGCCAGCAGTTCCGAACAGAGCTCCTATAATTCACCCCTCCACTTT.

The V call is TRBV28, the J call TRBJ1-4; D gene ambiguous. V was trimmed by 6 bases and J by 4 bases, leaving 12 bases between them. Germline CDR1 and CDR2: MDHEN and SYDVKM. The CDR3 length is 14 residues. This CDR3 is CASRIGGFNEKLFF. In nucleotides, the CDR3 is TGTGCCAGCAGAATCGGAGGTTTTAATGAAAAACTGTTTTTT.

The gene calls are TRBV5-5 and TRBJ2-7, with D possibly being TRBD2 (5 bases). The CDR3 consists of 14 residues. Trimming took 0 bases from V and 3 from J, leaving 10 bases between them. Per the germline V gene, CDR1 is SGHKS and CDR2 is YYEKEE (reference sequence). The CDR3 region is CASSLDLDFYEQYF. The CDR3 nucleotides are TGTGCCAGCAGCTTGGATCTGGACTTCTACGAGCAGTACTTC.

Comments on this clone: The sample carries other DNA sequences with the same CDR3. This chain links TRBV9 with TRBJ2-3; the D gene is possibly TRBD1 (6 bases). Trimming pared 2 bases from V and 6 bases from J, leaving 7 bases between. The germline V gene encodes CDR1 SGDLS and CDR2 YYNGEE. The CDR3 covers 12 residues. CDR3 in DNA: TGTGCCAGCAGCGTTGACAGGGATACGCAGTATTTT. It translates to CASSVDRDTQYF.

The chain couples TRBV30 to TRBJ2-1, with D unclear. From germline, CDR1 is GTSNPN and CDR2 SVGIG (reference sequence). The ends were cut back, 2 bases at V and 1 base at J, with 9 bases in the middle. The CDR3 contains 14 residues. The CDR3 loop reads CAWSTGWSYNEQFF. DNA of the CDR3: TGTGCCTGGAGTACGGGTTGGTCCTACAATGAGCAGTTCTTC.

This clone occurred once. The CDR3 is CASSLKMGPLGNQPQHF. Written as DNA, the CDR3 is TGTGCCAGCAGCCTAAAGATGGGGCCCCTCGGGAATCAGCCCCAGCATTTT. The chain carries TRBV5-6 and TRBJ1-5; D perhaps matches TRBD1 (5 bases). This CDR3 has 17 residues. V shed 4 bases and J shed 4 bases, with 21 bases lying between them. Germline CDR1 is SGHDT and CDR2 is YYEEEE.

This chain links TRBV6-5 with TRBJ1-2; D unresolved. V gave up 1 base and J gave up 0 bases, with 3 bases separating them. Germline CDR1 reads MNHEY; CDR2 reads SVGAGI. There are 13 residues in the CDR3. The CDR3 DNA is TGTGCCAGCAGTTACTGGCCTAACTATGGCTACACCTTC. Its translation: CASSYWPNYGYTF.

This clone was recorded a few times. The chain has TRBV19 and TRBJ1-1; D is perhaps TRBD1 (6 bases). This CDR3 spans 14 amino acids. The ends were cut back, 8 bases at V and 4 bases at J, with 17 bases in the middle. Germline CDR1 is LNHDA and CDR2 is SQIVND (reference sequence). The CDR3 loop reads CASVTGRFGTEAFF. The CDR3 DNA is TGTGCCAGTGTGACAGGCAGATTTGGCACTGAAGCTTTCTTT.

This rearrangement joins TRBV7-9 to TRBJ2-5; tentative D call: TRBD2 (6 bases). With 8 bases removed from V and 5 bases from J, the gap between germline ends came to 18 bases. Per germline, CDR1 SEHNR and CDR2 FQNEAQ (reference sequence). The CDR3 runs to 14 residues. The DNA of the CDR3 is TGTGCCAGCGGCGCGGCCCTTGGAGGGGAGACCCAGTACTTC. It specifies CASGAALGGETQYF. Full variable domain (rest looked up from reference TRBV7-9 and TRBJ2-5): DTGVSQNPRHKITKRGQNVTFRCDPISEHNRLYWYRQTLGQGPEFLTYFQNEAQLEKSRLLSDRFSAERPKGSFSTLEIQRTEQGDSAMYLCASGAALGGETQYFGPGTRLLVL.

The chain joins TRBV5-4 to TRBJ1-2; weak D call: TRBD1 (6 bases). Trimming removed 4 bases at V and 6 bases at J, with 13 bases between. The CDR3 has 13 amino acids. Germline-derived CDR1 and CDR2 are SGHNT and YYREEE (reference sequence). The CDR3 nucleotides are TGTGCCAGCAGCATCCGGGACATTGATGGCTACACCTTC. Protein: CASSIRDIDGYTF.

This chain joins TRBV30 and TRBJ2-1; 12 nucleotides agree with TRBD2. This CDR3 region has 14 residues. Germline-derived CDR1 and CDR2 are GTSNPN and SVGIG (reference sequence). V was pared by 4 bases and J by 14 bases, with 12 bases of the junction left unmatched. The CDR3 DNA reads TGTGCCTGGAATATACTAGCGGGGGGCCCTATGGAGTTCTTC. Protein product: CAWNILAGGPMEFF.

This clone has a handful of counts. This rearrangement joins TRBV11-1 to TRBJ2-1; 11 nucleotides line up with TRBD2. Germline V gene sequence: CDR1 SGHAT, CDR2 FQDESV (reference sequence). The length of the CDR3 is 16 residues. J lost 4 bases, V lost 2 bases, and 4 bases had no gene match. CDR3 sequence (DNA): TGTGCCAGCAGCTTACTTAGCGGGGGGGCGTACAATGAGCAGTTCTTC. It translates to CASSLLSGGAYNEQFF.

As to this clone: Compared with germline, one end of the junction differs, possibly owing to a read error. The chain joins TRBV7-9 to TRBJ1-2; D is perhaps TRBD1 (6 bases). The CDR3 totals 16 residues. Germline-derived CDR1 and CDR2 are SEHNR and FQNEAQ (reference sequence). The CDR3 sequence is CSSSPPSGQTNYGYTF. The CDR3 DNA sequence: TGTTCCAGCAGCCCCCCCTCCGGACAGACTAACTATGGCTACACCTTC.

V is TRBV18 and J is TRBJ1-6, with D possibly TRBD1 on 6 matching bases. The germline gives CDR1 KGHSH, CDR2 LQKENI. Trimming stripped 2 bases from V and 8 bases from J, with 10 bases between. The CDR3 loop spans 14 amino acids. The DNA for the CDR3 is TGTGCCAGCTCACCAACAGGGATGGATTCACCCCTCCACTTT. Protein sequence: CASSPTGMDSPLHF.

This rearrangement joins TRBV13 to TRBJ2-1; D remains ambiguous. With 3 bases removed from V and 4 bases from J, the gap between germline ends came to 7 bases. The CDR3 covers 13 residues. Germline CDR1 reads PRHDT; CDR2 reads FYEKMQ (reference sequence). CDR3 nucleotide sequence: TGTGCCAGCAGCTTCGCCGGGTACAATGAGCAGTTCTTC. The encoded protein is CASSFAGYNEQFF.

The rearrangement links TRBV6-5 to TRBJ2-3; the D gene is possibly TRBD2 (6 bases). CDR1 MNHEY and CDR2 SVGAGI come from the germline V gene. V was clipped by 2 bases and J by 0 bases, with 12 bases between them. The CDR3 runs to 16 residues. The CDR3 bases are TGTGCCAGCAGTTACGGGCGGGGAACTAGCACAGATACGCAGTATTTT. It encodes CASSYGRGTSTDTQYF.

This clone was seen a few times. V gene TRBV6-1 combines with J gene TRBJ2-3, with TRBD1 identical over 8 bases. The CDR3 has 13 amino acids. From germline, CDR1 is MNHNS and CDR2 SASEGT. The V and J ends lost 3 bases and 4 bases, in that order; junction bases with no gene match: 0. The CDR3 sequence is CASSDRGPDTQYF. In DNA form, the CDR3 reads TGTGCCAGCAGTGACAGGGGGCCAGATACGCAGTATTTT.

The chain uses TRBV2 and TRBJ2-7, with 8 positions matching TRBD1. Germline CDR1 and CDR2: SNHLY and FYNNEI. This CDR3 has 14 amino acids. V trimming: 7 bases; J trimming: 4 bases; junction bases outside the gene matches: 9. CDR3 sequence: CASTQPDRAYEQYF. The CDR3 coding sequence is TGTGCCAGCACCCAACCGGACAGGGCTTACGAGCAGTACTTC.